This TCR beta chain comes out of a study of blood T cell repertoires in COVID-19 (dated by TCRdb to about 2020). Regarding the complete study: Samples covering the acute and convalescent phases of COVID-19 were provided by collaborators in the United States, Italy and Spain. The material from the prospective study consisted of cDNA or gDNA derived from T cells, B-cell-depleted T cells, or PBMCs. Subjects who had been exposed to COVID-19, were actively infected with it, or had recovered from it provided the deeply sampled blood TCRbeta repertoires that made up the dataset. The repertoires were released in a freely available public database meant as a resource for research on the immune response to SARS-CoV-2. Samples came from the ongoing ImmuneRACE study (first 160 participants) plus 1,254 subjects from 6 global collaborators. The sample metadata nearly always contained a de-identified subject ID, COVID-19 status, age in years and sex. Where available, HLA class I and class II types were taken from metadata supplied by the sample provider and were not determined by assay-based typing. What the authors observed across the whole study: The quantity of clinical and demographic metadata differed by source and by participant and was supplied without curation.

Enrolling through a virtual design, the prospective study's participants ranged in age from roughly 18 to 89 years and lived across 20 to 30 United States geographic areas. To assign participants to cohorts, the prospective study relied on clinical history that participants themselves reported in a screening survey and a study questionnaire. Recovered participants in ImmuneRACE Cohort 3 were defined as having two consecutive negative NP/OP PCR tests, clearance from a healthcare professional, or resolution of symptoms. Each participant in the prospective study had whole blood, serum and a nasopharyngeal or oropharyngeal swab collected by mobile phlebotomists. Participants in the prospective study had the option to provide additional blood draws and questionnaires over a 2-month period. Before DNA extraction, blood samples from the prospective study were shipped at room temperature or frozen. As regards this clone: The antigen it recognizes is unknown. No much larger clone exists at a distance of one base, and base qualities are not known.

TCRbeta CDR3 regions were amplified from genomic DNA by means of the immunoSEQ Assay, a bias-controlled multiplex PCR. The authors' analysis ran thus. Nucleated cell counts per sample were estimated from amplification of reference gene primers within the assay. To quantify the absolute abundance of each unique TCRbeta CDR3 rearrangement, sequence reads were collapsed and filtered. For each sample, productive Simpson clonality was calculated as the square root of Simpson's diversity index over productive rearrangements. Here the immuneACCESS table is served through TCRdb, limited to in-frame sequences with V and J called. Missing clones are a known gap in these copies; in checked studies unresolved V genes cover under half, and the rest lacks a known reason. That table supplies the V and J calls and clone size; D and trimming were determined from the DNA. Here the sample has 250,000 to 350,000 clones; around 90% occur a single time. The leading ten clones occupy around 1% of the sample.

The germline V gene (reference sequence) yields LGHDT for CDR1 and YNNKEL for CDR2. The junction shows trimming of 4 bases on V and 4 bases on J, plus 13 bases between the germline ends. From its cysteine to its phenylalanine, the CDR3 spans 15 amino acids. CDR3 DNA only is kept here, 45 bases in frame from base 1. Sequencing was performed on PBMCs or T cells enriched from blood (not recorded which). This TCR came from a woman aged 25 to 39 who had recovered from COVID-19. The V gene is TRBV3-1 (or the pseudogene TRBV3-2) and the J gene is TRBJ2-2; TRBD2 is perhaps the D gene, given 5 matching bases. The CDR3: CASSLSARSTGELFF. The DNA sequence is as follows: TGTGCCAGCAGCCTTAGCGCCCGGAGCACCGGGGAGCTGTTTTTT.